Reported below is one TCR delta chain. The antigen remains undetermined. The same CDR3 also results from other DNA sequences found in this sample. Gamma-chain- and delta-chain-specific primers converted PBMC RNA into TCR cDNA. TCRdb re-called the RT-PCR reads using CATT. The top ten clones hold roughly 10% of a sample with 1,400 or so delta-chain clones, less than 9% of them seen once. The record originates from a study of delta chains in infants with herpesvirus infections. Study at large: Ugandan infants were followed prospectively from birth through primary CMV infection.

Study observations and caveats: Absence in CMV-uninfected infants may reflect the detection limit only. Only the first time point after infection showed the public clonotype.

This receptor was taken from a human donor who was a Ugandan infant, either HIV-exposed or HIV-unexposed (not recorded which). The source was peripheral blood, collected at time point 1 of longitudinal follow-up.

Here the CDR3 DNA reads TGTGCTCTTGGTGGCTTCCTAAAGGCTTTTAAGTACACCGATAAACTCATCTTT. Amino acid sequence: CALGGFLKAFKYTDKLIF. The rearrangement uses TRDV1 and TRDJ1; 7 nucleotides align to TRDD2. Germline V gene data show CDR1 as TSWWSYY and CDR2 as QGS. The CDR3 sequence is 18 residues long. Trimming removed 6 bases from V and 0 bases from J; junction bases left unmatched: 16.